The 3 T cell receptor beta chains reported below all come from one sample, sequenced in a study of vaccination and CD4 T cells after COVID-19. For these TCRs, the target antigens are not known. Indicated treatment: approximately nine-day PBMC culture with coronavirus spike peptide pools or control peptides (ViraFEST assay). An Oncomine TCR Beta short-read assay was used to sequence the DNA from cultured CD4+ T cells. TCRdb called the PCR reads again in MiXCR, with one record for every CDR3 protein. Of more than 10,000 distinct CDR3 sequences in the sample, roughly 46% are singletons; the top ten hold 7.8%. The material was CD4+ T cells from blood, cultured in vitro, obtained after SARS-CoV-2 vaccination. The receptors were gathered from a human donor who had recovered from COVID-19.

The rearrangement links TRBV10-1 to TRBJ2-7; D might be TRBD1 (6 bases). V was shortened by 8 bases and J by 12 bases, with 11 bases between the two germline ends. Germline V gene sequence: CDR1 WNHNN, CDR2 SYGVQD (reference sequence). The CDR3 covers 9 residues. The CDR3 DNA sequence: TGCGCCAGCCCAAAACAGGGGTACTTC. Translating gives CASPKQGYF.

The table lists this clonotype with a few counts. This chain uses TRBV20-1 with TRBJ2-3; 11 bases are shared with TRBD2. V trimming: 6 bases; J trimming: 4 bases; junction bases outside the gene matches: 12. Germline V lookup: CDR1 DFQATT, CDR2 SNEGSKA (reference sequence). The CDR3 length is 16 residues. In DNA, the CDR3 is TGCAGTGCGACGGGACTAGCGGTCCTCCGGGCAGATACGCAGTATTTT. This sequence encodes CSATGLAVLRADTQYF.

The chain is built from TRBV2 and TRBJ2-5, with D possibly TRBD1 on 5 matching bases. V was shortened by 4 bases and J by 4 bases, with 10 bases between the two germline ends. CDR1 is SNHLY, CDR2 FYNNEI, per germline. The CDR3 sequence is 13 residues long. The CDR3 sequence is CASSGQGGETQYF. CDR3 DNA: TGTGCCAGCAGTGGGCAGGGCGGAGAGACCCAGTACTTC.